These T cell receptor beta chains were read from a single sample in a study of T cell responses to AZD1222 COVID-19 vaccine. TCRdb's table, derived via immunoSEQ multiplex PCR, lists solely in-frame clones and lacks some. The sample has 99,000 or so clones, 85% to 95% seen once. The sequences come from peripheral blood, collected on day 0 of AZD1222 vaccination. The origin of the receptors is an adult in good health. Both conserved end residues are trimmed from each CDR3. Size tells how often a clone was seen (once, few, many) or the class of an expanded clone, and some rows leave it out.

TRBV7-2 few ASSSTRAQETQY
TRBV6-2/TRBV6-3 - ASSYSGRKPEAF
TRBV7-8 - ASSLGLAGSKTQY
TRBV6-5 - ASRRGDTGELF
TRBV19 - ASSEGPVREQY
TRBV5-6 once ASSLVETGGVKQF
TRBV2 few ASSLTSGSYNEQF
TRBV19 - ASSTRHFIPSYEQY
TRBV7-9 - ASSLTSGRPYEQY
TRBV3-1/TRBV3-2 - ASSHGTGRTYNEQF
TRBV18 - ASSPRTGEYEQY
TRBV5-5 - ASSSGQLVNTEAF
TRBV19 - ASTYRGDYSNQPQH
TRBV10-3 once AIKGTGASYEQY
TRBV14 - ASSQMRVGGELF
TRBV9 - ASSTTGSNYGYT
TRBV6-2/TRBV6-3 - ASSLLIFKTLAGPHRYNEQF